This T cell receptor beta chain was identified in a study of CD8 T cells in Susac syndrome. Random hexamers served to reverse transcribe roughly 0.45 to 1 ug RNA. With immunoSEQ multiplex PCR, TCR beta CDR3 was amplified across 54 Vbeta and 13 Jbeta. From the immunoSEQ multiplex PCR reads, TCRdb called clonotypes with MiXCR, one entry per CDR3 protein. The table shows 110,000 or so distinct CDR3 sequences, with about 92% occurring only once. The V gene lost 7 bases and the J gene lost 0 bases, with 10 bases spanning the gap. Per the germline V gene, CDR1 is SNHLY and CDR2 is FYNNEI. There are 14 residues in the CDR3. The authors sequenced TCR beta from blood CD8+ and CD4+ T cells. The multiple sclerosis controls were treatment-naive patients with relapsing-remitting disease that was stable or active. Bulk CD8+ and CD4+ cells came from magnetic negative isolation; CD8+ TEMRA by FACS.

The clonotype was recovered from a human donor with multiple sclerosis. V and J are TRBV2 and TRBJ1-5; D may be TRBD1 (5 bases). The material sequenced was CD4+ T cells from PBMCs. The CDR3 region is CASTGIFSNQPQHF. The CDR3 nucleotides are TGTGCCAGCACAGGGATTTTTAGCAATCAGCCCCAGCATTTT.